This passage covers 26 T cell receptor beta chains from one sample sequenced in a study of OX40 agonist ivuxolimab in advanced cancers. Profiled with immunoSEQ multiplex PCR; TCRdb holds only in-frame clones, not every one. The sample lists under 200,000 clones; under 95% were seen once. The sample was CD4+ or CD8+ T cells sorted from blood, taken in a trial of the OX40 agonist ivuxolimab. The origin of the receptors is an adult with an advanced solid tumor such as melanoma, head and neck, liver or kidney cancer.

This chain uses TRBV5-6 with TRBJ2-1; TRBD1 aligns across 8 bases. J was trimmed by 10 bases and V by 4 bases; bases with no gene match: 7. This CDR3 has 13 residues. Germline-derived CDR1 and CDR2 are SGHDT and YYEEEE. The CDR3 protein is CASSNDRGWEQFF. The CDR3, as DNA: TGTGCCAGCAGCAATGACAGGGGCTGGGAGCAGTTCTTC.

This clone was observed a single time. J is TRBJ1-6 and V is TRBV27; a possible D gene is TRBD1 (6 bases). Germline V gene sequence: CDR1 MNHEY, CDR2 SMNVEV (reference sequence). V lost 0 bases to trimming and J lost 10 bases, with 19 bases between them. CDR3 size: 17 residues. The CDR3 DNA reads TGTGCCAGCAGTTTATCCTTCCCCCGGGGGGCAGGGTCACCCCTCCACTTT. Its translation: CASSLSFPRGAGSPLHF.

This rearrangement joins TRBV18 to TRBJ2-5; 9 bases are a match to TRBD1. The J call may be incorrect, as the DNA end agrees better with TRBJ2-7. The CDR3 extends over 14 amino acids. Germline V lookup: CDR1 KGHSH, CDR2 LQKENI. This chain's CDR3 is CASSRETGGYEQYF. As DNA, the CDR3 is TGTGCCAGCTCAAGGGAGACAGGGGGCTACGAGCAGTACTTC.

This clone has only a few counts. CDR3 nucleotides: TGCGCCAGCAGCTTGGACGGAATGAACACTGAAGCTTTCTTT. It encodes CASSLDGMNTEAFF. V usage is TRBV5-1 and J usage is TRBJ1-1, with D hard to call. V lost 0 bases to trimming and J lost 0 bases, with 6 bases between them. The CDR3 has 14 amino acids. Germline assignment: CDR1 SGHRS and CDR2 YFSETQ.

The CDR3 spells CASSSQQGAGGYTF. The CDR3 coding sequence is TGTGCCAGCAGCTCCCAACAGGGAGCGGGCGGCTACACCTTC. The chain carries TRBV7-2 and TRBJ1-2; tentatively, D is TRBD1 (6 bases). The V end lost 4 bases, the J end lost 8 bases, and 17 bases lay between the germline ends. The germline V gene has CDR1 SGHTA and CDR2 FQGNSA. The CDR3 is 14 residues long.

This chain uses TRBV19 with TRBJ2-6; 8 bases are shared with TRBD2. The V gene end was trimmed by 2 bases and the J gene end by 0 bases; junction bases not matched to a gene: 3. There are 17 residues in the CDR3. From germline, CDR1 is LNHDA and CDR2 SQIVND (reference sequence). The DNA for the CDR3 is TGTGCCAGTAGTATACGGGGGGGACGCTCTGGGGCCAACGTCCTGACTTTC. Amino acid sequence: CASSIRGGRSGANVLTF.

A remark on this clone: The same CDR3 also results from other DNA sequences found in this sample. The chain has TRBV18 and TRBJ1-5; D call uncertain. Deletions cut 3 bases from V and 0 bases from J, with 0 bases between. Germline assignment: CDR1 KGHSH and CDR2 LQKENI. This CDR3 spans 12 amino acids. CDR3 amino acids: CASSPSNQPQHF. The CDR3 region has the DNA TGTGCCAGCTCACCTAGCAATCAGCCCCAGCATTTT.

The CDR3 bases are TGTGCCATCAGTGAGTCTTTGGCAGCCGACGGCTACACCTTC. Encoded protein: CAISESLAADGYTF. This chain uses TRBV10-3 with TRBJ1-2; no reliable D call. The length of the CDR3 is 14 residues. V lost 0 bases and J 8 bases, leaving 13 bases between the germline ends. CDR1 ENHRY and CDR2 SYGVKD come from the germline V gene.

The chain joins TRBV6-5 to TRBJ1-2; D remains ambiguous. V lost 5 bases to trimming and J lost 1 base, with 11 bases between them. There are 14 residues in the CDR3. Germline CDR1 MNHEY, CDR2 SVGAGI. CDR3 nucleotides: TGTGCCAGCAGTACGCCGGGTAATAACTATGGCTACACCTTC. Translation: CASSTPGNNYGYTF.

The V gene is TRBV11-2, the J gene TRBJ1-5; TRBD1 aligns across 8 bases. The CDR3 is 16 residues long. Losses at the gene ends were 2 bases for V and 3 bases for J; bases not matched to a gene: 6. The germline gives CDR1 SGHAT, CDR2 FQNNGV. CDR3 DNA sequence: TGTGCCAGCAGCTTATCGGGACAGGCCCCCAATCAGCCCCAGCATTTT. Amino acid sequence: CASSLSGQAPNQPQHF. Looking up the rest from reference TRBV11-2 and TRBJ1-5 gives the full variable domain: EAGVAQSPRYKIIEKRQSVAFWCNPISGHATLYWYQQILGQGPKLLIQFQNNGVVDDSQLPKDRFSAERLKGVDSTLKIQPAKLEDSAVYLCASSLSGQAPNQPQHFGDGTRLSIL.

This clone was seen once. V and J are TRBV28 and TRBJ1-1; D is undetermined. V was cut by 6 bases and J by 9 bases, with 8 bases left in between. CDR1 and CDR2 from the germline V gene are MDHEN and SYDVKM. CDR3 length: 10 residues. Written as DNA, the CDR3 is TGTGCCAGCAGGCTGGACCAAGCTTTCTTT. It codes for CASRLDQAFF.

The DNA for the CDR3 is TGTGCCAGCAGCAAAGCGGGCAGGGGGCTTCACGGCTCTAGTGAGCAGTTCTTC. This translates into CASSKAGRGLHGSSEQFF. V usage is TRBV21-1 and J usage is TRBJ2-1; the table calls TRBD1, which could not be checked here. TRBV21-1 constitutes a pseudogene. This CDR3 has 18 residues.

This chain uses TRBV7-3 with TRBJ2-1; 9 bases are a match to TRBD1. The CDR3 spans 14 residues. CDR1 is SGHTA, CDR2 FQGTGA, per germline. Trimming cost V 0 bases and J 6 bases; bases outside gene matches: 0. CDR3 sequence (DNA): TGTGCCAGCAGCTTAACGGGACAGGGCAATGAGCAGTTCTTC. It is translated as CASSLTGQGNEQFF.

The chain combines TRBV28 with TRBJ2-7; 8 positions match TRBD1. The CDR3 consists of 15 residues. From germline, CDR1 is MDHEN and CDR2 SYDVKM. Trimming at V came to 6 bases and at J to 6 bases, leaving 13 bases not matched to a gene. The CDR3 nucleotides read TGTGCCAGCAGCTTTCCAGGGACAGGTCCACGCGAGCAGTACTTC. Its protein product is CASSFPGTGPREQYF. The full variable domain, its missing parts supplied by reference TRBV28 and TRBJ2-7, is DVKVTQSSRYLVKRTGEKVFLECVQDMDHENMFWYRQDPGLGLRLIYFSYDVKMKEKGDIPEGYSVSREKKERFSLILESASTNQTSMYLCASSFPGTGPREQYFGPGTRLTVT.

Here the CDR3 reads CAGGQGETYEQYF. The DNA for the CDR3 is TGCGCCGGCGGACAGGGAGAAACTTACGAGCAGTACTTC. The rearrangement joins TRBV10-2 to TRBJ2-7; 8 bases align to TRBD1. Trimming removed 11 bases from V and 4 bases from J; junction bases left unmatched: 10. The CDR3 runs 13 residues. Germline CDR1 WSHSY, CDR2 SAAADI.

The chain is built from TRBV11-2 and TRBJ2-5, with TRBD2 as a possible D gene (5 bases). Germline-derived CDR1 and CDR2 are SGHAT and FQNNGV. The V gene lost 1 base and the J gene lost 1 base, with 22 bases spanning the gap. The CDR3 sequence is 19 residues long. CDR3 protein: CASSLAPTYSVRAQETQYF. The CDR3 nucleotides read TGTGCCAGCAGCTTAGCCCCCACCTATTCAGTGAGGGCCCAAGAGACCCAGTACTTC.

The chain recombines TRBV5-1 with TRBJ1-2; D is ambiguous. This CDR3 has 15 amino acids. CDR1 and CDR2 (germline): SGHRS, YFSETQ. The V end was cut by 0 bases, the J end by 6 bases, with 15 bases between. CDR3 DNA sequence: TGCGCCAGCAGCTTGGAAGCCCCGAGGTCGGATGGCTACACCTTC. Its translation: CASSLEAPRSDGYTF.

The rearrangement links TRBV4-2 to TRBJ1-4, with a possible D match to TRBD1 (5 bases). V was trimmed by 0 bases and J by 5 bases, leaving 13 bases between them. Germline CDR1 is LGHNA and CDR2 is YNFKEQ. The CDR3 runs 16 residues. CDR3 coding DNA: TGTGCCAGCAGCCAAGAGTTACAGGTCCCCAATGAAAAACTGTTTTTT. It codes for CASSQELQVPNEKLFF.

The rearrangement links TRBV9 to TRBJ2-1; the D is unclear. CDR1 is SGDLS and CDR2 is YYNGEE in the germline V gene. V lost 1 base and J lost 2, with 10 bases in between. The CDR3 extends over 15 amino acids. In nucleotides, the CDR3 is TGTGCCAGCAGCGTATCGGTCAGAACCTACAATGAGCAGTTCTTC. It codes for CASSVSVRTYNEQFF.

The J gene is TRBJ2-7, the V gene TRBV19; 12 bases are shared with TRBD1. CDR1 is LNHDA and CDR2 is SQIVND in the germline V gene (reference sequence). V trimming: 5 bases; J trimming: 0 bases; junction bases outside the gene matches: 8. This CDR3 is built from 17 residues. The CDR3 coding sequence is TGTGCCAGTAGTCCGGGACAGGGGGCTCCTACCTCCTACGAGCAGTACTTC. Translated: CASSPGQGAPTSYEQYF.

The chain carries TRBV10-3 and TRBJ2-5; possibly TRBD1 or TRBD2 for D (7 bases each). This CDR3 contains 16 residues. The germline CDR1 and CDR2 sequences are ENHRY and SYGVKD. Trimming took off 8 bases at V and 0 bases at J, with 19 bases between the two ends. The CDR3 loop is CAIARAGGGYQETQYF. In nucleotides, the CDR3 is TGTGCCATCGCCAGGGCAGGGGGAGGGTACCAAGAGACCCAGTACTTC.

This chain uses TRBV15 with TRBJ2-5; the D gene is possibly TRBD2 (5 bases). The CDR3 contains 15 residues. Trimming cost V 0 bases and J 4 bases, with 12 bases left between them. Per germline, CDR1 LNHNV and CDR2 YYDKDF (reference sequence). CDR3 sequence: CATSRERGWGETQYF. The CDR3 DNA reads TGTGCCACCAGCAGAGAAAGAGGGTGGGGAGAGACCCAGTACTTC.

The chain combines TRBV5-5 with TRBJ2-5, with TRBD2 matching 9 bases. Germline values: CDR1 SGHKS, CDR2 YYEKEE (reference sequence). This CDR3 contains 17 residues. V shed 0 bases and J 2 bases; nucleotides not matched to a gene: 8. CDR3 in amino acids: CASSLVSGGWRQETQYF. The CDR3 nucleotides are TGTGCCAGCAGCTTGGTTAGCGGGGGTTGGCGGCAAGAGACCCAGTACTTC.

The V call is TRBV4-1, the J call TRBJ2-5; D remains unclear. Trimming took off 2 bases at V and 3 bases at J, with 10 bases between the two ends. From germline, CDR1 is MGHRA and CDR2 YSYEKL. The CDR3 totals 14 residues. CDR3: CASSQPQYEETQYF. The CDR3 coding sequence is TGCGCCAGCAGCCAACCACAGTATGAAGAGACCCAGTACTTC.

This sequence joins TRBV30 and TRBJ1-3; D possibly corresponds to TRBD1 (5 bases). The germline V gene has CDR1 GTSNPN and CDR2 SVGIG (reference sequence). The V end was cut by 1 base, the J end by 7 bases, with 14 bases between. This CDR3 is built from 14 residues. The CDR3: CAWSGTFPGNTIYF. The CDR3 coding sequence is TGTGCCTGGAGTGGGACATTCCCAGGGAACACCATATATTTT.

The chain employs TRBV11-3 and TRBJ2-3, with 7 bases fitting TRBD2. The CDR3 extends over 17 amino acids. Germline V gene sequence: CDR1 SGHNT, CDR2 YENEEA. V was clipped by 3 bases and J by 4 bases; unmatched bases: 13. CDR3 coding DNA: TGTGCCAGCAGCTTCGGGGGAGGGGCAGTCAACGCAGATACGCAGTATTTT. Residues: CASSFGGGAVNADTQYF.